The next 20 T cell receptor beta chains were all read from a single sample in a study of blood T cell repertoires in COVID-19. Libraries were prepared by immunoSEQ multiplex PCR; TCRdb keeps only in-frame clonotypes and omits some of them. The sample has fewer than 250,000 clones, roughly nine tenths seen once. The source material was peripheral blood. The receptors were sampled from a man between 25 and 39 years old with acute or convalescent COVID-19.

This clone was observed a few times. The chain employs TRBV4-2 and TRBJ2-7; tentatively, D is TRBD2 (6 bases). Between the trimmed V and J ends, which lost 3 bases and 3 bases, there was a span of 15 bases. Looked up from germline, CDR1 is LGHNA and CDR2 is YNFKEQ. The CDR3 length is 15 residues. CDR3 coding DNA: TGTGCCAGCAGCCATGCCGGGCCCGGGGGCTACGAGCAGTACTTC. Its protein product is CASSHAGPGGYEQYF.

This clone is a singleton in its sample. The J gene is TRBJ1-1, the V gene TRBV19, with D perhaps matching TRBD1 (6 bases). The CDR3 loop spans 15 amino acids. Trimming shortened V by 6 bases and J by 1 base, and 15 bases separated the two germline ends. Germline V lookup: CDR1 LNHDA, CDR2 SQIVND (reference sequence). CDR3 loop: CASRATGPSNTEAFF. CDR3 DNA sequence: TGTGCCAGTAGAGCAACAGGGCCCTCGAACACTGAAGCTTTCTTT.

This clone has a single count. V and J are TRBV7-9 and TRBJ1-1, with D possibly being TRBD1 (6 bases). Trimming stripped 2 bases from V and 4 bases from J, with 8 bases between. Per germline, CDR1 SEHNR and CDR2 FQNEAQ (reference sequence). The CDR3 length is 13 residues. CDR3 residues: CASSLNRATEAFF. The CDR3 DNA sequence: TGTGCCAGCAGCTTAAACAGGGCCACTGAAGCTTTCTTT.

V is TRBV27 and J is TRBJ1-1; 8 positions match TRBD1. V lost 1 base and J lost 6; bases outside the gene matches: 7. This CDR3 comprises 15 residues. Germline lookup yields CDR1 MNHEY and CDR2 SMNVEV (reference sequence). The CDR3 sequence is CASSLYPGGRAEAFF. The CDR3 coding sequence is TGTGCCAGCAGTTTATATCCAGGGGGCCGGGCTGAAGCTTTCTTT.

V usage is TRBV14 and J usage is TRBJ2-7; possibly TRBD2 for D (5 bases). CDR1 is SGHDN, CDR2 FVKESK, per germline. V shed 6 bases and J shed 3 bases, with 12 bases lying between them. This CDR3 is built from 13 residues. The CDR3 bases are TGTGCCAGCAGTCCGGACTGGTACTACGAGCAGTACTTC. This codes for CASSPDWYYEQYF.

The sample holds one count of this clone. V gene TRBV28 combines with J gene TRBJ2-2; 8 bases map to TRBD2. The CDR3 is made up of 15 amino acids. Germline trimming cut 8 bases from V and 6 bases from J; bases unmatched to any gene: 11. CDR1 and CDR2 (germline): MDHEN, SYDVKM. This CDR3 reads CASGWWARGAGELFF. The CDR3 DNA reads TGTGCCAGCGGTTGGTGGGCGCGGGGGGCCGGGGAGCTGTTTTTT.

The chain carries TRBV7-3 and TRBJ2-5; possible D gene TRBD2, 5 bases. Trimming cost V 4 bases and J 2 bases, with 14 bases left between them. There are 15 residues in the CDR3. Germline V CDR1 and CDR2: SGHTA, FQGTGA. CDR3 DNA sequence: TGTGCCAGCAGCTCCCGCGCTGGACTGCAAGAGACCCAGTACTTC. Translated, it gives CASSSRAGLQETQYF. Full variable domain (rest looked up from reference TRBV7-3 and TRBJ2-5): GAGVSQTPSNKVTEKGKYVELRCDPISGHTALYWYRQSLGQGPEFLIYFQGTGAADDSGLPNDRFFAVRPEGSVSTLKIQRTERGDSAVYLCASSSRAGLQETQYFGPGTRLLVL.

This clone is a singleton in its sample. The CDR3: CASSQLGPYEQYF. The CDR3 nucleotides are TGTGCCAGCAGCCAACTAGGTCCCTACGAGCAGTACTTC. This chain uses TRBV3-1 (or the pseudogene TRBV3-2) with TRBJ2-7; D gene uncertain. V was pared by 2 bases and J by 2 bases, with 7 bases between. Germline lookup yields CDR1 LGHDT and CDR2 YNNKEL (reference sequence). This CDR3 contains 13 residues.

V is TRBV7-2 and J is TRBJ2-5, with no clear D. This CDR3 contains 15 residues. Germline CDR1 reads SGHTA; CDR2 reads FQGNSA. V gave up 3 bases and J gave up 0 bases, with 11 bases separating them. CDR3 residues: CASSFSSPYQETQYF. CDR3 nucleotides: TGTGCCAGCAGCTTTTCGTCCCCGTACCAAGAGACCCAGTACTTC. The full variable domain, completed using reference TRBV7-2 and TRBJ2-5, is GAGVSQSPSNKVTEKGKDVELRCDPISGHTALYWYRQSLGQGLEFLIYFQGNSAPDKSGLPSDRFSAERTGGSVSTLTIQRTQQEDSAVYLCASSFSSPYQETQYFGPGTRLLVL.

The chain couples TRBV10-3 to TRBJ2-3; TRBD2 agrees at 7 bases. CDR1 is ENHRY, CDR2 SYGVKD, per germline. With 6 bases clipped from V and 3 bases from J, the junction kept 6 bases outside the gene matches. The CDR3 has 14 residues. The CDR3 spells CAIRAGVRTDTQYF. DNA for the CDR3: TGTGCCATCAGGGCGGGAGTGAGAACAGATACGCAGTATTTT.

The rearrangement uses TRBV12-2 and TRBJ1-5; TRBD1 is the table's D call, not checked against the DNA. TRBV12-2 is marked as a pseudogene. This CDR3 contains 18 residues. CDR3 DNA: TGTGCAAGTCGCTTTGGACAGGGAGTCTGGTTTCGGAATCAGCCCCAGCATTTT. Its translation: CASRFGQGVWFRNQPQHF.

This chain links TRBV10-3 with TRBJ2-1, with TRBD1 matching over 7 bases. With V trimmed by 10 bases and J by 1 base, 13 bases remained unmatched. In germline, CDR1 is ENHRY, CDR2 SYGVKD. The CDR3 totals 16 residues. CDR3 sequence (DNA): TGTGCCACCCGGGAAGCGACAGGGAGATCCTACAATGAGCAGTTCTTC. Translation gives CATREATGRSYNEQFF.

This chain joins TRBV30 and TRBJ2-7, with 8 bases matching TRBD1. The ends lost 3 bases at V and 7 bases at J; junction bases unmatched: 5. Germline CDR1 reads GTSNPN; CDR2 reads SVGIG (reference sequence). The CDR3 sequence is 12 residues long. The CDR3 loop is CAWSRGPGEQYF. In nucleotides, the CDR3 is TGTGCCTGGAGCAGGGGGCCGGGGGAGCAGTACTTC.

The chain is built from TRBV15 and TRBJ2-2; 8 bases are shared with TRBD2. V lost 8 bases and J lost 4; bases outside the gene matches: 9. The CDR3 runs 15 residues. Germline CDR1 is LNHNV and CDR2 is YYDKDF (reference sequence). The CDR3 DNA is TGTGCCACCCGAAGCGGGAGTAGTACCACCGGGGAGCTGTTTTTT. The encoded protein is CATRSGSSTTGELFF.

The rearrangement joins TRBV4-1 to TRBJ2-1; 9 bases are a match to TRBD1. V shed 3 bases and J 5 bases; nucleotides not matched to a gene: 5. The CDR3 covers 15 residues. CDR1 MGHRA and CDR2 YSYEKL come from the germline V gene. CDR3 nucleotide sequence: TGCGCCAGCAGCCAGACCACAGGGGGCCACAATGAGCAGTTCTTC. Protein: CASSQTTGGHNEQFF.

The V call is TRBV18, the J call TRBJ1-1; possible D gene TRBD1, 5 bases. CDR3 size: 14 residues. The V end was cut by 2 bases, the J end by 1 base, with 8 bases between. CDR1 and CDR2 (germline): KGHSH, LQKENI. CDR3 sequence: CASSPTGGNTEAFF. The CDR3 nucleotides read TGTGCCAGCTCACCAACGGGGGGGAACACTGAAGCTTTCTTT.

The chain links TRBV10-2 to TRBJ2-3, with 10 bases fitting TRBD2. This CDR3 has 20 amino acids. J gave up 2 bases and V 1 base, and 15 bases lay outside the gene matches. Germline CDR1 and CDR2: WSHSY and SAAADI. CDR3 region: CASSEYRGVLAGESTDTQYF. DNA for the CDR3: TGCGCCAGCAGTGAGTACCGTGGTGTTCTAGCGGGGGAGTCCACAGATACGCAGTATTTT.

V and J are TRBV4-2 and TRBJ2-5, with 8 bases fitting TRBD2. The CDR3 is made up of 15 amino acids. With 0 bases clipped from V and 5 bases from J, the junction kept 5 bases outside the gene matches. Per germline, CDR1 LGHNA and CDR2 YNFKEQ. The CDR3 sequence is CASSQDGSGGETQYF. CDR3 coding DNA: TGTGCCAGCAGCCAAGATGGGTCGGGGGGGGAGACCCAGTACTTC.

The chain joins TRBV30 to TRBJ1-5; possibly TRBD1 for D (6 bases). The V end was cut by 3 bases, the J end by 3 bases, with 15 bases between. CDR3 length equals 15 residues. Germline V gives CDR1 GTSNPN, CDR2 SVGIG (reference sequence). CDR3 residues: CAWSAFGQFNQPQHF. Here the CDR3 DNA reads TGTGCCTGGAGCGCTTTTGGACAGTTCAATCAGCCCCAGCATTTT.

The V and J genes are TRBV7-3 and TRBJ2-6, with 8 bases identical to TRBD1. J gave up 0 bases and V 8 bases, and 6 bases lay outside the gene matches. Germline assignment: CDR1 SGHTA and CDR2 FQGTGA. The CDR3 is 16 amino acids. The CDR3 coding sequence is TGTGCCAGCTCGACAGGGGCCCTCTCTGGGGCCAACGTCCTGACTTTC. Translating gives CASSTGALSGANVLTF.